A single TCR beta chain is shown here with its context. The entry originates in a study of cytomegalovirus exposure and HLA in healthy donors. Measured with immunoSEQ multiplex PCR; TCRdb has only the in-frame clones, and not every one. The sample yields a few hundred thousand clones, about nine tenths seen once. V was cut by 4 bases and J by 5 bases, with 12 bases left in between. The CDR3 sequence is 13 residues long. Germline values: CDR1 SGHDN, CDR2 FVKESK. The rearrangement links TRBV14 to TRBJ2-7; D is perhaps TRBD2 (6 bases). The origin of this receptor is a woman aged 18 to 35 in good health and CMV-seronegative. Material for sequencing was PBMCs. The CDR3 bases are TGTGCCAGCAGCCCCGGGACTCTGAACGAGCAGTACTTC. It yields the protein CASSPGTLNEQYF.